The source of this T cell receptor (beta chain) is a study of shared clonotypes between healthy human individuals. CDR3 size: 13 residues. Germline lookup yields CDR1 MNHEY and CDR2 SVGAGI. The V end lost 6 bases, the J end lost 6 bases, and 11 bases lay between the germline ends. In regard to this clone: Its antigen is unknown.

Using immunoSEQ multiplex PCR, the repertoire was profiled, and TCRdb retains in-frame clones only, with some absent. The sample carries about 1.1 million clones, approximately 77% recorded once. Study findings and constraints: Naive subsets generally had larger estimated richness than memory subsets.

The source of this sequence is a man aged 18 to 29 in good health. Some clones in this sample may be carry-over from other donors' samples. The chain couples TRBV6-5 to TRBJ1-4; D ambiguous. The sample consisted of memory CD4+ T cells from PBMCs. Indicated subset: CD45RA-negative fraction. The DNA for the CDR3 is TGTGCCAGCAGGGAAGGGAGCGATGAAAAACTGTTTTTT. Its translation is CASREGSDEKLFF.